Listed below are T cell receptor beta chains from one sample, sequenced in a study of glioma-infiltrating T cells after dendritic cell vaccination. Produced via immunoSEQ multiplex PCR; TCRdb's table is partial and in-frame only. The table lists tens of thousands of clones, 87% of them singletons. The sequences come from blood, collected after dendritic cell vaccination. These receptors all come from a human donor with glioblastoma. The CDR3 runs from the conserved cysteine through the conserved F or W. D genes are given only for firm matches. Part of the rows lack a size; the others show once, few, many or a class for expanded clones.

j_gene	abundance	v_gene	d_gene	CDR3aa	CDR3nt
TRBJ2-3	few	TRBV10-1	NA	CASSDVGVDTQYF	TGCGCCAGCAGTGATGTAGGGGTCGATACGCAGTATTTT
TRBJ2-3	once	TRBV11-2	NA	CASSHGTSTTDTQYF	TGTGCCAGCAGCCATGGGACAAGTACCACAGATACGCAGTATTTT
TRBJ2-7	NA	TRBV4-1	NA	CASSQGARAYEQYF	TGCGCCAGCAGCCAGGGGGCTAGAGCCTACGAGCAGTACTTC
TRBJ2-7	NA	TRBV27	NA	CARTEGGVWGSYEQYF	TGTGCCCGCACTGAGGGGGGGGTGTGGGGCTCCTACGAGCAGTACTTC
TRBJ2-1	NA	TRBV7-9	TRBD2	CASSSGWRGSSYNEQFF	TGTGCCAGCAGCTCCGGCTGGCGGGGGAGCTCCTACAATGAGCAGTTCTTC
TRBJ2-5	NA	TRBV9	NA	CASTVAQYF	TGTGCCAGCACGGTGGCCCAGTACTTC
TRBJ1-2	NA	TRBV12-5	NA	CASGFGGIDYGYTF	TGTGCTAGTGGTTTTGGAGGTATAGACTATGGCTACACCTTC
TRBJ1-2	NA	TRBV7-2	NA	CASSFHRDNYGYTF	TGTGCCAGCAGCTTTCACAGGGATAACTATGGCTACACCTTC
TRBJ1-1	NA	TRBV7-8	NA	CASSLGGGTEAFF	TGTGCCAGCAGCTTGGGGGGTGGGACTGAAGCTTTCTTT
TRBJ2-1	NA	TRBV7-3	NA	CASSLGSGNEQFF	TGTGCCAGCAGCTTAGGGTCAGGCAATGAGCAGTTCTTC
TRBJ2-1	NA	TRBV2	TRBD2	CASSDGLAGANNEQFF	TGTGCCAGCAGTGACGGACTAGCGGGGGCTAACAATGAGCAGTTCTTC
TRBJ1-1	NA	TRBV10-2	NA	CASSESGGGTEAFF	TGCGCCAGCAGTGAGTCGGGGGGAGGAACTGAAGCTTTCTTT
TRBJ1-2	NA	TRBV18	TRBD1	CASSALTGGYGYTF	TGTGCCAGCTCAGCCCTTACAGGGGGCTATGGCTACACCTTC
TRBJ1-2	NA	TRBV5-1	TRBD1	CASSLGQGADGYTF	TGCGCCAGCAGCTTGGGTCAGGGGGCGGATGGCTACACCTTC
TRBJ1-1	NA	TRBV15	NA	CATSGRGMNTEAFF	TGTGCCACCAGCGGCCGGGGGATGAACACTGAAGCTTTCTTT
TRBJ2-3	few	TRBV5-1	TRBD2	CASSLEGRGGSDTQYF	TGCGCCAGCAGCTTGGAGGGGCGGGGGGGCTCAGATACGCAGTATTTT
TRBJ1-5	NA	TRBV18	NA	CASSPQTGGNQPQHF	TGTGCCAGCTCACCCCAGACAGGAGGTAATCAGCCCCAGCATTTT
TRBJ2-1	NA	TRBV4-2	NA	CASSQDLNEQFF	TGTGCCAGCAGCCAAGATCTCAATGAGCAGTTCTTC
TRBJ2-7	NA	TRBV28	NA	CASSLMREQYF	TGTGCCAGCAGTTTAATGAGGGAGCAGTACTTC
TRBJ2-7	once	TRBV7-8	NA	CASSLLYEQYF	TGTGCCAGCAGCTTACTCTACGAGCAGTACTTC
TRBJ2-1	few	TRBV7-3	TRBD2	CASGPDSGRYEQFF	TGTGCCAGCGGCCCGGATAGCGGGAGGTATGAGCAGTTCTTC
TRBJ1-2	NA	TRBV18	TRBD1	CASSPATGPEVGYTF	TGTGCCAGCTCACCTGCGACAGGGCCCGAGGTTGGCTACACCTTC
TRBJ2-3	NA	TRBV2	TRBD2	CASSDGSGGRDTQYF	TGTGCCAGCAGTGACGGTAGCGGGGGACGGGATACGCAGTATTTT
TRBJ2-1	NA	TRBV6-5	NA	CASSPYLTSYNEQFF	TGTGCCAGCAGCCCCTACTTGACTAGTTACAATGAGCAGTTCTTC
TRBJ1-1	NA	TRBV6-5	NA	CASFRGGTEAFF	TGTGCCAGTTTTAGGGGCGGCACTGAAGCTTTCTTT
TRBJ2-5	NA	TRBV5-1	NA	CASSLDSSSGTQYF	TGCGCCAGCAGCTTGGATTCTAGCTCCGGGACCCAGTACTTC
TRBJ2-7	NA	TRBV19	NA	CASSKAGLLGEQYF	TGTGCCAGTAGTAAGGCAGGGCTCCTGGGGGAGCAGTACTTC
TRBJ1-6	NA	TRBV5-5	TRBD1	CASSTLPGGTGGFNSPLHF	TGTGCCAGCAGCACACTCCCCGGTGGGACAGGGGGCTTTAATTCACCCCTCCACTTT
TRBJ1-2	NA	TRBV18	NA	CASSPDRQVRGYTF	TGTGCCAGCTCACCCGATCGGCAGGTCAGAGGCTACACCTTC
TRBJ2-4	NA	TRBV29-1	TRBD2	CSVEGLLESKNIQYF	TGCAGCGTTGAGGGACTACTAGAATCCAAAAACATTCAGTACTTC
TRBJ2-7	NA	TRBV7-2	NA	CASSLSAGAYEQYF	TGTGCCAGCAGCTTGTCGGCGGGCGCCTACGAGCAGTACTTC
TRBJ2-7	NA	TRBV5-1	NA	CASSLGLRGRNYEQYF	TGCGCCAGCAGCTTGGGGCTTCGGGGGAGGAACTACGAGCAGTACTTC
TRBJ1-2	NA	TRBV27	TRBD1	CASRPTGVRGYTF	TGTGCCAGCAGGCCTACAGGGGTTAGGGGCTACACCTTC
TRBJ2-1	NA	TRBV10-1	NA	CASSERGRVNEQFF	TGCGCCAGCAGTGAAAGGGGCAGGGTTAACGAGCAGTTCTTC
TRBJ1-5	NA	TRBV10-2	TRBD1	CASSASDRGPHQPQHF	TGCGCCAGCAGTGCCTCGGACAGGGGGCCTCATCAGCCCCAGCATTTT
TRBJ2-1	NA	TRBV7-2	TRBD2	CASSLRGGNEQFF	TGTGCCAGCAGCTTGCGGGGGGGTAATGAGCAGTTCTTC
TRBJ1-4	NA	TRBV15	NA	CATSPSQGRTNEKLFF	TGTGCCACCAGCCCTAGCCAGGGGCGGACTAATGAAAAACTGTTTTTT
TRBJ2-1	NA	TRBV18	TRBD2	CASSPTERGYNEQFF	TGTGCCAGCTCACCCACAGAGCGGGGGTACAATGAGCAGTTCTTC
TRBJ1-5	NA	TRBV5-1	TRBD1	CASSLAALGQGTSGIRIQHF	TGCGCCAGCAGCTTGGCCGCTTTGGGACAGGGGACTTCGGGTATCAGGATCCAGCATTTT
TRBJ2-4	NA	TRBV6-1	NA	CASRFGAKNIQYF	TGTGCCAGCCGGTTTGGAGCCAAAAACATTCAGTACTTC
TRBJ2-1	NA	TRBV5-1	NA	CASSWEKFNEQFF	TGCGCCAGCAGCTGGGAGAAATTCAATGAGCAGTTCTTC
TRBJ2-3	NA	TRBV11-2	NA	CASSPSAILGTDTQYF	TGTGCCAGCAGCCCTAGCGCGATTTTGGGCACAGATACGCAGTATTTT
TRBJ1-6	NA	TRBV11-1	NA	CASSRTGFSDSPLHF	TGTGCCAGCAGCCGCACAGGGTTCTCTGATTCACCCCTCCACTTT
TRBJ2-2	few	TRBV4-3	TRBD2	CASSQVWGRTSGNTGELFF	TGCGCCAGCAGCCAAGTGTGGGGGCGGACTAGCGGTAACACCGGGGAGCTGTTTTTT
TRBJ2-1	NA	TRBV11-1	TRBD2	CASSAEAGSYNEQFF	TGTGCCAGCAGCGCGGAAGCGGGATCCTACAATGAGCAGTTCTTC
TRBJ2-1	NA	TRBV19	TRBD2	CASSTSGRASEQFF	TGTGCCAGTAGTACTAGCGGGAGGGCCAGTGAGCAGTTCTTC
TRBJ2-7	NA	TRBV14	NA	CASSQVYKTYEQYF	TGTGCCAGCAGCCAAGTGTACAAAACCTACGAGCAGTACTTC
TRBJ1-1	NA	TRBV5-8	TRBD1	CASSFLDRGHTEAFF	TGTGCCAGCAGCTTTTTGGACAGGGGTCACACTGAAGCTTTCTTT
TRBJ2-7	NA	TRBV5-1	NA	CASSLAGRTYEQYF	TGCGCCAGCAGCTTGGCCGGCAGGACCTACGAGCAGTACTTC
TRBJ2-1	NA	TRBV7-9	NA	CASSFRLGRDNEQFF	TGTGCCAGCAGCTTTCGACTAGGCCGGGACAATGAGCAGTTCTTC
TRBJ1-4	few	TRBV6-6	TRBD1	CASISGTGGREKLFF	TGTGCCAGCATCTCTGGGACAGGGGGAAGGGAAAAACTGTTTTTT
TRBJ1-1	NA	TRBV19	NA	CASSIDSRNTEAFF	TGTGCCAGTAGTATAGATAGTAGGAACACTGAAGCTTTCTTT